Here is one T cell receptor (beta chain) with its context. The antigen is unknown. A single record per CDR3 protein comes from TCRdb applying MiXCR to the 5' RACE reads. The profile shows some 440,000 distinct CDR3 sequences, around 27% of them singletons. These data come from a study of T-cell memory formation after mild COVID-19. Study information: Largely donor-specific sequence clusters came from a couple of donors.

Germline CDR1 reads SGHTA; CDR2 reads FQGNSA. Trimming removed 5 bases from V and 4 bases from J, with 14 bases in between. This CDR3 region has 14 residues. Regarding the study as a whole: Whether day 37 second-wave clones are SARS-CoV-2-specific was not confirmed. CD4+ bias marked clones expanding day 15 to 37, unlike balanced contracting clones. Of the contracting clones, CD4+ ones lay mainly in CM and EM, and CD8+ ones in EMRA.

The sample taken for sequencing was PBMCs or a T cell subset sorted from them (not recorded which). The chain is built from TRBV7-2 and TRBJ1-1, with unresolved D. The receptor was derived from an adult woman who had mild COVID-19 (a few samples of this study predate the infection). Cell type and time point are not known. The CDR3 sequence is CASSPSGRVTEAFF. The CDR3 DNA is TGTGCCAGCAGCCCCTCGGGGAGGGTCACTGAAGCTTTCTTT.